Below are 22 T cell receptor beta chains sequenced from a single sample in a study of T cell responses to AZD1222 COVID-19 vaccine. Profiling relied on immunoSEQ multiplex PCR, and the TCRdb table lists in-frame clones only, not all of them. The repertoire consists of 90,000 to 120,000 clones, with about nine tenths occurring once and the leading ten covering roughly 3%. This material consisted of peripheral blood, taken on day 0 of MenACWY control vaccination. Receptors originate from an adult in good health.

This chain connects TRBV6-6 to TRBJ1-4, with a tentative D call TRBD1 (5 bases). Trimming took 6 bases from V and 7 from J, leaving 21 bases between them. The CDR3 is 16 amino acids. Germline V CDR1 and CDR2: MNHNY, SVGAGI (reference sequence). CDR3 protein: CASSATPGGRGEKLFF. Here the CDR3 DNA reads TGTGCCAGCAGCGCGACCCCTGGGGGAAGAGGTGAAAAACTGTTTTTT.

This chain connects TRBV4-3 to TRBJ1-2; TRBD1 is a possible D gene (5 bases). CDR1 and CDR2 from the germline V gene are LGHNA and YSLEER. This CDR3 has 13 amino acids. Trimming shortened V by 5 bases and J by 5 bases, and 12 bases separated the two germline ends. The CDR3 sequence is CASSDSGEYGYTF. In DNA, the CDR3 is TGCGCCAGCAGCGACAGCGGAGAGTATGGCTACACCTTC.

CDR3 protein: CASSKGQGNSPLHF. For the CDR3, the DNA is TGCGCCAGCAGCAAAGGACAGGGGAATTCACCCCTCCACTTT. The rearrangement uses TRBV4-3 and TRBJ1-6, with 9 bases that match TRBD1. Germline-derived CDR1 and CDR2 are LGHNA and YSLEER. The CDR3 consists of 14 residues. With V trimmed by 5 bases and J by 7 bases, 3 bases remained unmatched.

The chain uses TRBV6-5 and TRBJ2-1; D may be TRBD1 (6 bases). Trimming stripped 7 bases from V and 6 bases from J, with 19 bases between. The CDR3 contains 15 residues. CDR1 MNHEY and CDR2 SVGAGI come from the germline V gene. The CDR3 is CASTQVAGDGNEQFF. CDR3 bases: TGTGCCAGCACCCAGGTAGCAGGGGATGGCAATGAGCAGTTCTTC.

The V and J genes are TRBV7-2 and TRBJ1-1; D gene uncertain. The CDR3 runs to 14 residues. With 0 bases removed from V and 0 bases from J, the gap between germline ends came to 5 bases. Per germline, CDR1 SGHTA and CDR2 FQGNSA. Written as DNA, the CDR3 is TGTGCCAGCAGCTTAGCACGGGTGAACACTGAAGCTTTCTTT. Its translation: CASSLARVNTEAFF.

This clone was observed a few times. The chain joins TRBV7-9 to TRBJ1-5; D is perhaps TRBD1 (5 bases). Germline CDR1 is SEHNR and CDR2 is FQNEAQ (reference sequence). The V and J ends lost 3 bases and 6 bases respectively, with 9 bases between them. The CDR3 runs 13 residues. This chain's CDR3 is CASSFQGGQPQHF. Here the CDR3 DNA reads TGTGCCAGCAGCTTTCAGGGCGGTCAGCCCCAGCATTTT.

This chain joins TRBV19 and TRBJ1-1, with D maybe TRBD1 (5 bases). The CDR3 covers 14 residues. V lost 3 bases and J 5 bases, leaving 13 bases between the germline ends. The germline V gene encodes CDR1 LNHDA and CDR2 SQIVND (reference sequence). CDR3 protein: CASSILEGRTEAFF. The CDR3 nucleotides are TGTGCCAGTAGTATTCTGGAGGGGCGAACTGAAGCTTTCTTT.

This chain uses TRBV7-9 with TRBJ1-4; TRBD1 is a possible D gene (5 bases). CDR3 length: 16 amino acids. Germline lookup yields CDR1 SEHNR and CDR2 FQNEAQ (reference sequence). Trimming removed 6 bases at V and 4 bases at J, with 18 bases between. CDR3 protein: CASRIKEGPGNEKLFF. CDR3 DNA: TGTGCCAGCAGAATCAAGGAGGGGCCGGGTAATGAAAAACTGTTTTTT.

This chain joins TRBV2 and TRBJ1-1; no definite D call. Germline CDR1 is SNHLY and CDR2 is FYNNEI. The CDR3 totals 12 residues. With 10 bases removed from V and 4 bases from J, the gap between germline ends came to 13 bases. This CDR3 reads CATEKDGTEAFF. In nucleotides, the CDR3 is TGTGCCACCGAAAAGGACGGCACTGAAGCTTTCTTT.

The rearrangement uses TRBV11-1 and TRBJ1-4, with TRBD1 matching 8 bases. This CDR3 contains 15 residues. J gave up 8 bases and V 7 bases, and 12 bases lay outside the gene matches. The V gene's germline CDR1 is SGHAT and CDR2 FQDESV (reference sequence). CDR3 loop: CASTVDRGSGEKLFF. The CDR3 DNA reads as TGTGCCAGCACCGTCGACAGGGGAAGTGGGGAAAAACTGTTTTTT.

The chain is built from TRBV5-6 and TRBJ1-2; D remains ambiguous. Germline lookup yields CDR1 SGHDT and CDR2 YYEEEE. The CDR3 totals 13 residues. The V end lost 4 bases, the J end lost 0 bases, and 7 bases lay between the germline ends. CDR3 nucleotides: TGTGCCAGCAGCCCCCAAGCTAACTATGGCTACACCTTC. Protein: CASSPQANYGYTF.

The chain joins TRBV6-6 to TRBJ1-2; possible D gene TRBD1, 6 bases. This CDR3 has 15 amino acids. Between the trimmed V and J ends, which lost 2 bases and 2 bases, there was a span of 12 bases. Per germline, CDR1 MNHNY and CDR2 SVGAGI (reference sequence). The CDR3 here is CASSYAGQGNYGYTF. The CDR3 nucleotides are TGTGCCAGCAGTTACGCCGGCCAGGGGAACTATGGCTACACCTTC.

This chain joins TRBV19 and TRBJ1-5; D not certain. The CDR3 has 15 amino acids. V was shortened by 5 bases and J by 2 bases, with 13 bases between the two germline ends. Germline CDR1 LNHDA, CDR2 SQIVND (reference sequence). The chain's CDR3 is CASSPSRRGNQPQHF. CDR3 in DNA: TGTGCCAGTAGTCCATCTCGCCGGGGCAATCAGCCCCAGCATTTT.

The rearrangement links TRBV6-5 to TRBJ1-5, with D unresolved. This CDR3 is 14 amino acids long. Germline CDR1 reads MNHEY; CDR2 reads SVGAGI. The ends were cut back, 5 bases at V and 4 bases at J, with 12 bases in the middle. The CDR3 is CASSLSAGNQPQHF. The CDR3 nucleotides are TGTGCCAGCAGTCTAAGTGCCGGTAATCAGCCCCAGCATTTT.

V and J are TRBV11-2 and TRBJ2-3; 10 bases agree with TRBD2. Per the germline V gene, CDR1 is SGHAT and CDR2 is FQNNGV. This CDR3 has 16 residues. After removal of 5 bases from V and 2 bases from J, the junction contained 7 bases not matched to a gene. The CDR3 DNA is TGTGCCAGCAGCGCGCTCCTAGCGGGGGTCACAGATACGCAGTATTTT. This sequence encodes CASSALLAGVTDTQYF.

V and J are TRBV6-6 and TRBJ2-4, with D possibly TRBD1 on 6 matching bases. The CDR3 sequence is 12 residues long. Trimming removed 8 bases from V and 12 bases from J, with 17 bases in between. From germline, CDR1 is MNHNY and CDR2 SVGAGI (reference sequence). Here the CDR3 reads CASSSGGQHQYF. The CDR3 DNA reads TGTGCCAGCTCCTCTGGAGGACAGCATCAGTACTTC.

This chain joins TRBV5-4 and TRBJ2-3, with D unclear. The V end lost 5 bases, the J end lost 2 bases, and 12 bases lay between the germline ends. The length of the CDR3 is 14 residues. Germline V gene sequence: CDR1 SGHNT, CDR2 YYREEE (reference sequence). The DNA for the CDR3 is TGTGCCAGCAGAAAGGCCCAGGACACAGATACGCAGTATTTT. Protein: CASRKAQDTDTQYF.

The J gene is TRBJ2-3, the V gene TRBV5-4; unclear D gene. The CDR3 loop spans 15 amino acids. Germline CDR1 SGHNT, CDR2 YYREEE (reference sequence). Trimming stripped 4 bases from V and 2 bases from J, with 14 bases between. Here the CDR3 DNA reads TGTGCCAGCAGCACTCCCAGCAAAACCACAGATACGCAGTATTTT. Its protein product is CASSTPSKTTDTQYF. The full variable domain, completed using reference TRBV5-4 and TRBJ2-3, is ETGVTQSPTHLIKTRGQQVTLRCSSQSGHNTVSWYQQALGQGPQFIFQYYREEENGRGNFPPRFSGLQFPNYSSELNVNALELDDSALYLCASSTPSKTTDTQYFGPGTRLTVL.

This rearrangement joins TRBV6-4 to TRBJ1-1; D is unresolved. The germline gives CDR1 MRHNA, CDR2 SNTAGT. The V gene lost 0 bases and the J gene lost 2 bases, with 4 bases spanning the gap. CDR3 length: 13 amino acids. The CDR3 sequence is CASSDSDNTEAFF. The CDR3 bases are TGTGCCAGCAGTGACTCGGACAACACTGAAGCTTTCTTT.

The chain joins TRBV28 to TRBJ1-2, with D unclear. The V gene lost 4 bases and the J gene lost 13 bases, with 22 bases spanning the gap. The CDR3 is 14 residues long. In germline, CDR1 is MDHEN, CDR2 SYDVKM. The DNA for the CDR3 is TGTGCCAGCAGTTCCGGCATTATCGCCCCACCGACCACCTTC. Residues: CASSSGIIAPPTTF.

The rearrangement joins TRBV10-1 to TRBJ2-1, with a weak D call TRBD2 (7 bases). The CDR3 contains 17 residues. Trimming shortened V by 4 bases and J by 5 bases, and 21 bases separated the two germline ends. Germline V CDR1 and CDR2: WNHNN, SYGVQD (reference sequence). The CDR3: CASSGYDRSSGDNEQFF. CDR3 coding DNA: TGCGCCAGCAGTGGCTACGACAGGTCCAGCGGGGACAATGAGCAGTTCTTC.

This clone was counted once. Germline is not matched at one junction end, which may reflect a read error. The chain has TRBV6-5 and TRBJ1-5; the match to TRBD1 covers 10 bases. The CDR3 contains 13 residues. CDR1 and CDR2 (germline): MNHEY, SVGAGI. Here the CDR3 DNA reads TGTGCCAGCAGTACTACGCGGGGTGGGACAGGGGCTTTT. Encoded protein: CASSTTRGGTGAF.